A single sample gave rise to the 7 T cell receptor beta chains below, sequenced in a study of T-cell reconstitution after alpha-beta-depleted transplantation in children. Preparation of the TCRbeta library used unique molecular identifiers. In TCRdb, the PCR reads were re-called with MiXCR into one record per CDR3 protein. The profile shows approximately 400,000 distinct CDR3 sequences, 9.5% to 13% of them singletons. This sample comprised PBMCs from the stem cell graft donor, obtained from the stem cell graft. All receptors derive from a human donor who donated a stem cell graft to a child with acute myeloid leukemia.

J is TRBJ1-2 and V is TRBV5-1, with D unresolved. This CDR3 comprises 13 residues. Germline CDR1 and CDR2: SGHRS and YFSETQ. Trimming shortened V by 3 bases and J by 3 bases, and 9 bases separated the two germline ends. As DNA, the CDR3 is TGCGCCAGCAGCTCTGACGGGGACTATGGCTACACCTTC. Protein: CASSSDGDYGYTF.

This clonotype has more than one count but fewer than ten. The gene calls are TRBV10-3 and TRBJ2-5, with a possible D match to TRBD2 (5 bases). Germline values: CDR1 ENHRY, CDR2 SYGVKD. V was pared by 2 bases and J by 5 bases, with 12 bases between. The CDR3 contains 14 residues. The DNA of the CDR3 is TGTGCCATCAGTGAGAATAGCGTGGTCGAGACCCAGTACTTC. This encodes CAISENSVVETQYF.

In its sample, this clonotype was seen many times. The chain employs TRBV9 and TRBJ2-2; 10 nucleotides line up with TRBD2. Germline trimming cut 2 bases from V and 3 bases from J; bases unmatched to any gene: 4. Germline V gives CDR1 SGDLS, CDR2 YYNGEE. The CDR3 contains 16 residues. The CDR3 DNA is TGTGCCAGCAGCGTTACAGCGGGGGGGCACACCGGGGAGCTGTTTTTT. Its translation is CASSVTAGGHTGELFF.

The genes are TRBV7-9 and TRBJ1-6; D unclear. The CDR3 covers 15 residues. Germline values: CDR1 SEHNR, CDR2 FQNEAQ (reference sequence). V gave up 1 base and J gave up 7 bases, with 11 bases separating them. CDR3 DNA: TGTGCCAGCAGCTTAGGTGGAGGGAGCAATTCACCCCTCCACTTT. Translating gives CASSLGGGSNSPLHF.

This clonotype was detected many times. This chain joins TRBV30 and TRBJ2-7; possibly TRBD2 for D (6 bases). From germline, CDR1 is GTSNPN and CDR2 SVGIG (reference sequence). Deletions cut 3 bases from V and 1 base from J, with 7 bases between. This CDR3 has 12 residues. CDR3 region: CAWRRGSYEQYF. The CDR3 DNA follows: TGTGCCTGGAGACGGGGGTCCTACGAGCAGTACTTC.

This clonotype appeared a few times. This chain joins TRBV20-1 and TRBJ1-1; TRBD1 might be the D (5 bases). CDR1 and CDR2 from the germline V gene are DFQATT and SNEGSKA (reference sequence). The CDR3 has 17 amino acids. Trimming took 1 base from V and 7 from J, leaving 25 bases between them. In DNA, the CDR3 is TGCAGTGCTAGAGCCGATAGACAAGGGACCGGGTACGGTGAAGCTTTCTTT. Translated: CSARADRQGTGYGEAFF.

The chain carries TRBV7-2 and TRBJ1-4; D not certain. V gave up 2 bases and J gave up 8 bases, with 9 bases separating them. The germline V gene has CDR1 SGHTA and CDR2 FQGNSA. The CDR3 consists of 13 residues. CDR3 in DNA: TGTGCCAGCAGCTTAACCCCCAGAGAAAAACTGTTTTTT. This sequence encodes CASSLTPREKLFF.